This TCR beta chain is drawn from a study of control samples from healthy donors and cancer patients. Clones were read by immunoSEQ multiplex PCR, and TCRdb kept only the in-frame ones, dropping some. The sample holds around 190,000 clones, more than 90% seen once. CDR3 length: 14 amino acids. Germline V gives CDR1 MNHEY, CDR2 SVGAGI. V lost 6 bases and J 5 bases, leaving 14 bases between the germline ends. Sample: blood. The rearrangement links TRBV6-5 to TRBJ1-3, with TRBD1 as a possible D gene (5 bases). The sequence came from a man younger than 40 in good health. In nucleotides, the CDR3 is TGTGCCAGCAGCTCCTCGGGGGGACGAAACACCATATATTTT. This sequence encodes CASSSSGGRNTIYF.